The entry below gives a single T cell receptor (beta chain) sequence along with its context. Enrollment of patients from Seattle took place during active infection, with longitudinal follow-up. The data originate from a study of blood T cell repertoires in COVID-19. About the research overall: Researchers got acute and convalescent COVID-19 samples from the United States, Italy and Spain. The cDNA or gDNA used as material had been derived from T cells, B-cell-depleted T cells, or PBMCs.

Per the study methods: Nucleated cell number was recorded as an estimate derived from reference gene primer amplification. Using immunoSEQ multiplex PCR, the repertoire was profiled, and TCRdb retains in-frame clones only, with some absent. Clone size and V and J calls were adopted from that table, with D and trimming inferred from the DNA. The table has 80,000 to 100,000 clones, around 74% seen once; the top ten hold 3% to 4.5%. Sequenced material: peripheral blood. The TCR sequence derives from a man in his 70s with COVID-19, enrolled during active disease.

This chain's CDR3 is CASTQLAGGSDTQYF. DNA for the CDR3: TGTGCCAGCACCCAACTAGCGGGAGGTTCAGATACGCAGTATTTT. The J gene is TRBJ2-3, the V gene TRBV6-5, with 12 bases identical to TRBD2. Losses at the gene ends were 7 bases for V and 4 bases for J; bases not matched to a gene: 6. Germline V CDR1 and CDR2: MNHEY, SVGAGI. The CDR3 is 15 residues long.